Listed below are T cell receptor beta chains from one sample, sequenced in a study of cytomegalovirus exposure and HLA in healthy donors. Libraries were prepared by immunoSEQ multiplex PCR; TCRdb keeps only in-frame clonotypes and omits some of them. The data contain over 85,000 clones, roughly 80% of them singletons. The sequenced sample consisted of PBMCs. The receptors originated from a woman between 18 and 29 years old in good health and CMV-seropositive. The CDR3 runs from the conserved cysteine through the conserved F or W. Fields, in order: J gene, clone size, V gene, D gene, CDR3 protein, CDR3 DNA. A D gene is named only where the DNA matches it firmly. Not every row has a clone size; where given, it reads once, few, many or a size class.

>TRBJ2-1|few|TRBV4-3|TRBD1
CASSQGTGGFFYNEQFF
TGCGCCAGCAGCCAAGGGACAGGGGGTTTTTTTTACAATGAGCAGTTCTTC
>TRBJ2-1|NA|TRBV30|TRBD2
CAWSPTSGGTSGNEQFF
TGTGCCTGGAGTCCCACTAGCGGGGGGACCTCGGGGAATGAGCAGTTCTTC
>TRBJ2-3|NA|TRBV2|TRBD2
CASSGSSGGTDTQYF
TGTGCCAGCAGTGGCTCTAGCGGGGGAACAGATACGCAGTATTTT
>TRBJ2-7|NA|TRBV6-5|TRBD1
CASSYGRGSSYEQYF
TGTGCCAGCAGTTACGGCAGGGGGAGCTCCTACGAGCAGTACTTC
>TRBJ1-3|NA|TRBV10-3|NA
CAISDTGSGNTIYF
TGTGCCATCAGTGACACAGGGTCTGGAAACACCATATATTTT
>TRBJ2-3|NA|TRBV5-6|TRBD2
CASSLGLAGKGDTQYF
TGTGCCAGCAGCTTGGGACTAGCGGGGAAGGGAGATACGCAGTATTTT
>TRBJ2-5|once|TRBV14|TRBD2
CASSQDGWLAGGQETQYF
TGTGCCAGCAGCCAAGATGGGTGGCTAGCGGGGGGTCAAGAGACCCAGTACTTC
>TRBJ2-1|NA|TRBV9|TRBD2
CASGWEGEQFF
TGTGCCAGCGGTTGGGAGGGGGAGCAGTTCTTC
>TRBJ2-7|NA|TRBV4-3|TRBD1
CASSQGTGRHGQYF
TGCGCCAGCAGCCAAGGGACAGGGAGGCATGGGCAGTACTTC
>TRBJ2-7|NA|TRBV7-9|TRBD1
CASSLATGQGEQYF
TGTGCCAGCAGCTTAGCGACAGGACAGGGCGAGCAGTACTTC
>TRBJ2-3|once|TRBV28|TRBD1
CASRWTGTAADTQYF
TGTGCCAGCAGATGGACAGGGACTGCGGCAGATACGCAGTATTTT
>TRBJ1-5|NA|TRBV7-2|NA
CASSLDRGLISGPQHF
TGTGCCAGCAGCTTAGATCGCGGGCTTATATCAGGGCCCCAGCATTTT
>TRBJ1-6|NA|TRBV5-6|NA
CASSFETGSGGNSPLHF
TGTGCCAGCAGCTTCGAAACAGGGAGCGGGGGAAATTCACCCCTCCACTTT
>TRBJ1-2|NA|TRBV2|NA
CASSEARAGDEGYTF
TGTGCCAGCAGTGAAGCTCGCGCAGGGGATGAGGGCTACACCTTC
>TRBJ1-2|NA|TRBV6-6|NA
CASSPGGGSNYGYTF
TGTGCCAGCAGTCCCGGGGGAGGGTCTAACTATGGCTACACCTTC
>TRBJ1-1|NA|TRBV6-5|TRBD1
CASSYGSGGAVTEAFF
TGTGCCAGCAGTTACGGTTCAGGGGGCGCGGTGACTGAAGCTTTCTTT
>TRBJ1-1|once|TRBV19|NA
CASSRMTENTEAFF
TGTGCCAGTAGCCGTATGACAGAGAACACTGAAGCTTTCTTT
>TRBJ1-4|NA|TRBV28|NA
CASRRQAEKLFF
TGTGCCAGCCGCAGACAAGCAGAAAAACTGTTTTTT
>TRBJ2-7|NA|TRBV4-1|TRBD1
CASSQTGTGGYEQYF
TGCGCCAGCAGCCAAACCGGGACAGGGGGGTACGAGCAGTACTTC
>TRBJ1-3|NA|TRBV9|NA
CASSPDRINTIYF
TGTGCCAGCAGCCCAGACAGGATAAACACCATATATTTT
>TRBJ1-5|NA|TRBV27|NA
CASSSSTGGSNQPQHF
TGTGCCAGCAGTTCCTCGACAGGCGGGAGCAATCAGCCCCAGCATTTT
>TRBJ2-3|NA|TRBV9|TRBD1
CASTSTGGGTDTQYF
TGTGCCAGCACCTCAACAGGGGGCGGCACAGATACGCAGTATTTT
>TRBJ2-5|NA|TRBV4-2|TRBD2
CASSRQFGGGLKTQYF
TGTGCCAGCAGCCGTCAATTCGGCGGGGGATTGAAGACCCAGTACTTC
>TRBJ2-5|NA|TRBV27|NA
CASSFGQRETQYF
TGTGCCAGCAGTTTTGGTCAGAGGGAGACCCAGTACTTC
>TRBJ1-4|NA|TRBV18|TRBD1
CASSPGQGGNEKLFF
TGTGCCAGCTCACCGGGACAGGGTGGGAATGAAAAACTGTTTTTT
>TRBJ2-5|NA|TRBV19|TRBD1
CASSPGTVQETQYF
TGTGCCAGTAGTCCCGGGACAGTCCAAGAGACCCAGTACTTC
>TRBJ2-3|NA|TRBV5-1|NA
CASSLRQGTDTQYF
TGCGCCAGCAGCTTGAGGCAGGGCACAGATACGCAGTATTTT
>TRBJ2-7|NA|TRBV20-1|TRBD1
CSALAGGQYF
TGCAGTGCTTTAGCAGGGGGGCAGTACTTC
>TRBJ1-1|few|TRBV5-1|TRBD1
CASSLKGTGDTEAFF
TGCGCCAGCAGCTTGAAAGGGACAGGTGACACTGAAGCTTTCTTT
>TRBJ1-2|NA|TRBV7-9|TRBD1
CASSLEWAGGSGGYTF
TGTGCCAGCAGCTTAGAGTGGGCAGGGGGATCCGGTGGCTACACCTTC
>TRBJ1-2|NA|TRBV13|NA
CASSTGLLARTF
TGTGCCAGCAGTACAGGGTTATTAGCGCGGACCTTC
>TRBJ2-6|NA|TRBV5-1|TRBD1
CASSLWTGRSGANVLTF
TGCGCCAGCAGCTTGTGGACAGGGAGATCTGGGGCCAACGTCCTGACTTTC
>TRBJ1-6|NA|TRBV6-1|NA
CASSEPQVRTPLHF
TGTGCCAGCAGTGAACCCCAGGTTAGGACACCCCTCCACTTT
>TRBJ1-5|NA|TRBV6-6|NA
CASSIGPDREGPQHF
TGTGCCAGCAGTATCGGGCCAGATAGGGAGGGGCCCCAGCATTTT
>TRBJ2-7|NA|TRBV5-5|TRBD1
CASSWPADRGLSSYEQYF
TGTGCCAGCAGCTGGCCCGCTGACAGGGGCCTTTCCTCCTACGAGCAGTACTTC
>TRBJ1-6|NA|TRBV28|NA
CASSLRQTNSPLHF
TGTGCCAGCAGTTTACGACAGACCAATTCACCCCTCCACTTT
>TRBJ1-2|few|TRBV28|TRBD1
CASRHRGENYGYTF
TGTGCCAGCAGACACAGGGGAGAGAACTATGGCTACACCTTC
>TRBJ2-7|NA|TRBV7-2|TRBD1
CASYQPGQSYEQYF
TGTGCCAGCTACCAACCGGGACAGAGCTACGAGCAGTACTTC
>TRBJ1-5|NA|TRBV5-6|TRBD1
CASSLGQGDQPQHF
TGTGCCAGCAGCTTGGGACAGGGAGACCAGCCCCAGCATTTT
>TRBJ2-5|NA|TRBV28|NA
CASTQFETQYF
TGTGCCAGCACCCAATTCGAGACCCAGTACTTC
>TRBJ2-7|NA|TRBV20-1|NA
CSASGSWEQYF
TGCAGTGCTAGTGGTAGTTGGGAGCAGTACTTC
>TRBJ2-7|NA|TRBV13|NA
CASSPLGGNEQYF
TGTGCCAGCAGCCCTCTTGGGGGCAACGAGCAGTACTTC
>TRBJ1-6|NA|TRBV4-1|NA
CASSKIVQVGNSPLHF
TGCGCCAGCAGCAAGATCGTCCAGGTTGGTAATTCACCCCTCCACTTT
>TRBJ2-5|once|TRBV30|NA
CAWSLWGRQETQYF
TGTGCCTGGAGTCTTTGGGGCCGCCAAGAGACCCAGTACTTC
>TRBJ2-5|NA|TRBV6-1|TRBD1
CASSVGQGQETQYF
TGTGCCAGCAGTGTGGGACAGGGTCAAGAGACCCAGTACTTC
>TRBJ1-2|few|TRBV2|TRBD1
CASSYIGTGDYGYTF
TGTGCCAGCAGTTACATCGGGACAGGGGACTATGGCTACACCTTC
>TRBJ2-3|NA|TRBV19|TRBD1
CATQDRGTSTDTQYF
TGTGCCACCCAAGACAGGGGGACTAGCACAGATACGCAGTATTTT
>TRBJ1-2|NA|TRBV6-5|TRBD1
CASSYKQTGTGGGYTF
TGTGCCAGCAGTTACAAGCAAACCGGGACAGGGGGCGGCTACACCTTC
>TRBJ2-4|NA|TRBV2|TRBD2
CASVGLAGGIAKNIQYF
TGTGCCAGTGTAGGGCTAGCGGGGGGAATAGCCAAAAACATTCAGTACTTC
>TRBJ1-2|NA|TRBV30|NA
CAWSSLFESGYTF
TGTGCCTGGAGTTCCCTTTTCGAGAGCGGCTACACCTTC
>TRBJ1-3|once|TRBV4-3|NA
CASSVGNSGGNTIYF
TGCGCCAGCAGCGTGGGAAACAGCGGAGGTAACACCATATATTTT
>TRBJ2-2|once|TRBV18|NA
CASSPPFHGELFF
TGTGCCAGCTCACCACCTTTTCACGGGGAGCTGTTTTTT
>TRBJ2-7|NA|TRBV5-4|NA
CASSLQGWTEQYF
TGTGCCAGCAGCTTGCAGGGTTGGACCGAGCAGTACTTC
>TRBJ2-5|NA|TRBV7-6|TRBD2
CASSLPPGGGETQYF
TGTGCCAGCAGCTTACCCCCGGGGGGGGGAGAGACCCAGTACTTC
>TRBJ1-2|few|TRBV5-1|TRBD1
CASSLFQGADYGYTF
TGCGCCAGCAGCTTGTTCCAGGGGGCGGACTATGGCTACACCTTC
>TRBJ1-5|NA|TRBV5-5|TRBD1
CASSGTGDVSNQPQHF
TGTGCCAGCAGCGGGACAGGGGACGTGAGCAATCAGCCCCAGCATTTT
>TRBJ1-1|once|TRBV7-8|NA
CASSLNRDKAFF
TGTGCCAGCAGCTTAAACCGGGACAAAGCTTTCTTT
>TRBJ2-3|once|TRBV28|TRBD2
CASIEASGAGTQYF
TGTGCCAGCATCGAAGCTAGCGGGGCCGGTACGCAGTATTTT
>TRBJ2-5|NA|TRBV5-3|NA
CARSLRGQETQYF
TGTGCCAGAAGCTTGCGAGGGCAAGAGACCCAGTACTTC
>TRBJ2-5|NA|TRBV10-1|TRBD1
CASRATGAGETQYF
TGCGCCAGCAGGGCGACAGGGGCAGGGGAGACCCAGTACTTC